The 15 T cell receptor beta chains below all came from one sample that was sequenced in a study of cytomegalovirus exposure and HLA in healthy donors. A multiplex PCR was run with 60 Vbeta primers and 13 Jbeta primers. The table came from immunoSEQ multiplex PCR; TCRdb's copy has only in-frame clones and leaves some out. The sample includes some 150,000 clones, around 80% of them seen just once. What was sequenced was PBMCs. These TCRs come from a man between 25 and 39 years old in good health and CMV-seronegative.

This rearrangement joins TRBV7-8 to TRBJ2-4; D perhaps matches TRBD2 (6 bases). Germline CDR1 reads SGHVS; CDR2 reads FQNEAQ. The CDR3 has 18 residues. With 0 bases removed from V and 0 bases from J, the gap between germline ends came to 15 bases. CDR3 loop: CASSLAQGRELAKNIQYF. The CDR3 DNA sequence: TGTGCCAGCAGCTTAGCGCAAGGACGGGAGCTAGCCAAAAACATTCAGTACTTC.

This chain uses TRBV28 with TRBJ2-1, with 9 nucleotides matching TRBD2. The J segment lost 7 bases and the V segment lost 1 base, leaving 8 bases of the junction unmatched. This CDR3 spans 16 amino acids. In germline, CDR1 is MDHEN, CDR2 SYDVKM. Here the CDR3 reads CASSLSLAGGRNEQFF. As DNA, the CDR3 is TGTGCCAGCAGTTTATCATTGGCGGGGGGGCGGAATGAGCAGTTCTTC.

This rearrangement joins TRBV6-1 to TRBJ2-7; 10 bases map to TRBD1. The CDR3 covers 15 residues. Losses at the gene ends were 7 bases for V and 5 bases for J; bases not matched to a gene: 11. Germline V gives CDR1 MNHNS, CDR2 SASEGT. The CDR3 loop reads CASTVPGTGANEQYF. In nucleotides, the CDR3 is TGTGCCAGCACCGTCCCGGGGACAGGGGCTAACGAGCAGTACTTC.

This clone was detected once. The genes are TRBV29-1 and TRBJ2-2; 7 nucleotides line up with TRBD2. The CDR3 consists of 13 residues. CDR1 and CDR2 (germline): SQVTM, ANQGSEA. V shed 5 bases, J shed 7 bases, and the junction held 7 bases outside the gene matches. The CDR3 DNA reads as TGCAGCGTTTTGGGGGGGGAGAACGGGGAGCTGTTTTTT. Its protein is CSVLGGENGELFF.

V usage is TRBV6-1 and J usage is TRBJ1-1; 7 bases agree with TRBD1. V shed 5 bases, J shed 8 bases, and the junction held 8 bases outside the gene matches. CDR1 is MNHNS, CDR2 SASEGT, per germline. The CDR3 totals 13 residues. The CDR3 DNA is TGTGCCAGCAGTAACCGTCGAGGGGGCGAAGCTTTCTTT. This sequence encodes CASSNRRGGEAFF.

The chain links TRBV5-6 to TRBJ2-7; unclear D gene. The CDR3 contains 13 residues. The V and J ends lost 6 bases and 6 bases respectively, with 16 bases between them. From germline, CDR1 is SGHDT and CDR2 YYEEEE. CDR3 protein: CASTHSPSGEQYF. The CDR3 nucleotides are TGTGCCAGCACCCATTCCCCTAGTGGCGAGCAGTACTTC.

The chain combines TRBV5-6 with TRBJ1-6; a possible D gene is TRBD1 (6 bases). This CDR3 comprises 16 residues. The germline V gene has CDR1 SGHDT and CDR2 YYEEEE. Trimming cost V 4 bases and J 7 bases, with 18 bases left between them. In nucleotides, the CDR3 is TGTGCCAGCAGCCCATACAGGGATCGGTACAATTCACCCCTCCACTTT. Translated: CASSPYRDRYNSPLHF.

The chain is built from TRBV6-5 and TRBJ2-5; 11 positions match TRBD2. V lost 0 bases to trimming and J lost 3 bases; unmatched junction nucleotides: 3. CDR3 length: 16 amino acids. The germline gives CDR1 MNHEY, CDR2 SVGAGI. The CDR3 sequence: CASSYSTSGKEETQYF. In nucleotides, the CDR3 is TGTGCCAGCAGTTACTCGACTAGCGGGAAAGAAGAGACCCAGTACTTC.

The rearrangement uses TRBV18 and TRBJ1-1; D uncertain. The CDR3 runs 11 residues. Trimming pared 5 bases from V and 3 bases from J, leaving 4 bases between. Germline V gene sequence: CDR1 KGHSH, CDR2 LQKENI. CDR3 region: CASSDYTEAFF. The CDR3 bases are TGTGCCAGCTCAGACTACACTGAAGCTTTCTTT.

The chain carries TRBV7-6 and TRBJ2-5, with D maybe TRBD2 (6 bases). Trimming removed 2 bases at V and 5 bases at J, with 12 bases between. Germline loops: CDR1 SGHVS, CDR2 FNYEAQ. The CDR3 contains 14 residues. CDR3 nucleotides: TGTGCCAGCAGCTTACTAGCGACGGCGGAGACCCAGTACTTC. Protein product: CASSLLATAETQYF.

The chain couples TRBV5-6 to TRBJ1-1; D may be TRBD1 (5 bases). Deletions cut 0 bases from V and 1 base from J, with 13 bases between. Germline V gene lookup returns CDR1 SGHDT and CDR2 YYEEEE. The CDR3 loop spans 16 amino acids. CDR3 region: CASSLEGQGGNTEAFF. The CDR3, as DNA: TGTGCCAGCAGCTTGGAGGGGCAGGGAGGGAACACTGAAGCTTTCTTT.

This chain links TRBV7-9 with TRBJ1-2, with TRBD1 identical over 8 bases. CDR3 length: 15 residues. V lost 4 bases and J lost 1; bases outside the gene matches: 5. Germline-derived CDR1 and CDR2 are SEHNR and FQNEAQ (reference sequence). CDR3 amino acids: CASSSTGQGNYGYTF. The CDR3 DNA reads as TGTGCCAGCAGCTCTACCGGACAGGGTAACTATGGCTACACCTTC.

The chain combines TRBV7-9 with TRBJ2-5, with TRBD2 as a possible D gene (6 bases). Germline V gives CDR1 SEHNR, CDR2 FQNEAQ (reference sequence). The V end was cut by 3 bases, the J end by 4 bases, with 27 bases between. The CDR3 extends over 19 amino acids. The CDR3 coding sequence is TGTGCCAGCAGCTTTGTCCGGGCTTCTCGGGAGCGAGAACGAGAGACCCAGTACTTC. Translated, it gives CASSFVRASRERERETQYF.

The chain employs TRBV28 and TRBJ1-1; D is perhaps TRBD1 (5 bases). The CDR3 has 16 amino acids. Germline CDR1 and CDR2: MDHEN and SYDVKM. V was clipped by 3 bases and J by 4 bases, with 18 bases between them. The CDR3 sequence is CASSLGGLRGVTEAFF. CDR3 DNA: TGTGCCAGCAGTTTGGGGGGTCTTCGGGGGGTCACTGAAGCTTTCTTT.

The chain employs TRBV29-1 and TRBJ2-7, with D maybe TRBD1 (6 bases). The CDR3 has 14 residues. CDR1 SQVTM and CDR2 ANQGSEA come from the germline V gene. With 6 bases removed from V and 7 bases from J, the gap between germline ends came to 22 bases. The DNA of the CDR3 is TGCAGCGTCCACATCAGGGGCCCCGTTCGGGAGCAGTACTTC. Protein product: CSVHIRGPVREQYF.